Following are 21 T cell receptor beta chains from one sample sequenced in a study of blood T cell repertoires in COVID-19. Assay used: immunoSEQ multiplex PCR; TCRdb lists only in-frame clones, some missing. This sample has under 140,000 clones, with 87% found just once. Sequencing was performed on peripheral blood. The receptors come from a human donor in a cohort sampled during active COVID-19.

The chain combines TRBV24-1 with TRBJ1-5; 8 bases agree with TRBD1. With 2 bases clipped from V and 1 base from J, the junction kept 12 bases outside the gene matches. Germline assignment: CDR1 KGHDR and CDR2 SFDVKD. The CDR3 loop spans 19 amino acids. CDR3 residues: CATSDSWQGAGGSNQPQHF. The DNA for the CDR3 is TGTGCCACCAGTGATTCCTGGCAGGGGGCTGGGGGGAGCAATCAGCCCCAGCATTTT.

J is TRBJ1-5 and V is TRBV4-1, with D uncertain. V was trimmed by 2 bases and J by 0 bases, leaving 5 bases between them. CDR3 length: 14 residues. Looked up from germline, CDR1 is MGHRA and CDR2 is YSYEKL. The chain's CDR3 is CASSQLYSNQPQHF. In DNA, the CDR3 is TGCGCCAGCAGCCAACTTTATAGCAATCAGCCCCAGCATTTT.

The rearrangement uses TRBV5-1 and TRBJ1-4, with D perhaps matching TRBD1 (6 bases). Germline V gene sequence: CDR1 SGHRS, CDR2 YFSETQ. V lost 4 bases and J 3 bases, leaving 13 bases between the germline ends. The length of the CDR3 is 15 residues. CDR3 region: CASSLYRASNEKLFF. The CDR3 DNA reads TGCGCCAGCAGCCTTTACAGGGCTTCTAATGAAAAACTGTTTTTT.

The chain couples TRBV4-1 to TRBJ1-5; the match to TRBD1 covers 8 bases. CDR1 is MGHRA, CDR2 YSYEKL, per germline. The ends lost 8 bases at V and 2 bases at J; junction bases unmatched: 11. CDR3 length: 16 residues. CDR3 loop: CASQDRAGIGNQPQHF. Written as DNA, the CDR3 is TGCGCCAGCCAGGACAGGGCAGGAATAGGCAATCAGCCCCAGCATTTT.

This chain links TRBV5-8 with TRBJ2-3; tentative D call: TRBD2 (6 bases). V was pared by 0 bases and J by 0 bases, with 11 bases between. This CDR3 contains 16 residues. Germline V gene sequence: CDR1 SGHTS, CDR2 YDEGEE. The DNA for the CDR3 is TGTGCCAGCAGCTTGGTATTAGGGACTAGCACAGATACGCAGTATTTT. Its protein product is CASSLVLGTSTDTQYF.

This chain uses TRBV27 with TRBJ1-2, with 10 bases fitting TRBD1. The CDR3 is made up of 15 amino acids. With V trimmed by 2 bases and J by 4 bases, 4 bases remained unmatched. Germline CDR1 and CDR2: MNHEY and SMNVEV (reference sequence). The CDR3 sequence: CASSLTRQGAYGYTF. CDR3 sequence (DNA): TGTGCCAGCAGTTTAACCCGACAGGGGGCCTATGGCTACACCTTC.

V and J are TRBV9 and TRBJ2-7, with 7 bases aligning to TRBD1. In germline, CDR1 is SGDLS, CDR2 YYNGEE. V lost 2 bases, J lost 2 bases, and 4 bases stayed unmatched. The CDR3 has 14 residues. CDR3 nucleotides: TGTGCCAGCAGCGTGCGGACAGGCCCCTACGAGCAGTACTTC. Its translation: CASSVRTGPYEQYF.

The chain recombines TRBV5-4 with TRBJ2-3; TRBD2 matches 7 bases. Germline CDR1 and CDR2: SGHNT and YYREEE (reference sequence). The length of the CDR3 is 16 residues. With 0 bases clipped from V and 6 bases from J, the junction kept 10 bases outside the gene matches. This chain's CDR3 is CASSLESSGLRDTQYF. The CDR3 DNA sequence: TGTGCCAGCAGCTTGGAGTCTAGCGGATTAAGGGATACGCAGTATTTT.

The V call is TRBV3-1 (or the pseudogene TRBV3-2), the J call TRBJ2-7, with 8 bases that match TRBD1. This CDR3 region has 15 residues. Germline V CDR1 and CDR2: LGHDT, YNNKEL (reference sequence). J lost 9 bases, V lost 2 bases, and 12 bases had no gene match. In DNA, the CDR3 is TGTGCCAGCAGCCAATCCGGAGCCAGGGGGCGAGGGCAGTACTTC. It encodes CASSQSGARGRGQYF.

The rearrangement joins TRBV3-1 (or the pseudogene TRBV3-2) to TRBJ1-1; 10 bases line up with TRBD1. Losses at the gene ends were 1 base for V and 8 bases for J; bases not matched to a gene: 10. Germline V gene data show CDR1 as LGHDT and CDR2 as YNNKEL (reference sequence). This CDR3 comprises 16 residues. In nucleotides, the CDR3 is TGTGCCAGCAGCCAAGTCTTCTTGACAGGGGGCCGAGAAGCTTTCTTT. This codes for CASSQVFLTGGREAFF.

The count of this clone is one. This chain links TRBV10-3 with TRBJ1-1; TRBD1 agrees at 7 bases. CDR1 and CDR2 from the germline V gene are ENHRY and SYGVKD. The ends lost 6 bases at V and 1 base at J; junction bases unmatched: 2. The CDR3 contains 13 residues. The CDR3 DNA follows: TGTGCCATCAGCGGACAGGAGAACACTGAAGCTTTCTTT. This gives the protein CAISGQENTEAFF.

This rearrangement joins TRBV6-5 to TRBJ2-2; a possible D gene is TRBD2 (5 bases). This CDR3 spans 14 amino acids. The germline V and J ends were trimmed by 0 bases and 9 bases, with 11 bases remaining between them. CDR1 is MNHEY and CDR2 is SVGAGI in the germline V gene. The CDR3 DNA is TGTGCCAGCAGTTACTCGCGCGGGCCGCGGGAGCTGTTTTTT. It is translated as CASSYSRGPRELFF.

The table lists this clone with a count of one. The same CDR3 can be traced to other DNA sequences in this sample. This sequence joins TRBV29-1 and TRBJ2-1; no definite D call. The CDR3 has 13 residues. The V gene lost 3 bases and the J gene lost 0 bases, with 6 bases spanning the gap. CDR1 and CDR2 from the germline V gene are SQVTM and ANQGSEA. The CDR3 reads CSVESGSYNEQFF. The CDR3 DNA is TGCAGCGTTGAGTCAGGCTCCTACAATGAGCAGTTCTTC.

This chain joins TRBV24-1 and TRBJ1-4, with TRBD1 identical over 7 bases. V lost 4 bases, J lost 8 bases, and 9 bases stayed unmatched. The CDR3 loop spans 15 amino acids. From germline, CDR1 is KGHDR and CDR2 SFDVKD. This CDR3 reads CATSDGTEFGEKLFF. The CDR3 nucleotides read TGTGCCACCAGTGACGGGACAGAGTTTGGAGAAAAACTGTTTTTT.

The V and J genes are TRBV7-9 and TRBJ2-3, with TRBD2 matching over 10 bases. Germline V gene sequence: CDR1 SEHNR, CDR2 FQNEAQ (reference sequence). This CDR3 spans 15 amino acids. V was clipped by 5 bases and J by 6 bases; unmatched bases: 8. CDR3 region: CASSRTSGRKDTQYF. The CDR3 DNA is TGTGCCAGCAGCCGGACTAGCGGAAGAAAGGATACGCAGTATTTT.

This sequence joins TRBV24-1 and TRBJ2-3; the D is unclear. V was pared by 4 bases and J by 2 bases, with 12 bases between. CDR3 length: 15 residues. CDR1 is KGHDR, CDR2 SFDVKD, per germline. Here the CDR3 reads CATSDSTELTDTQYF. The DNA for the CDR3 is TGTGCCACCAGTGACTCCACAGAACTCACAGATACGCAGTATTTT.

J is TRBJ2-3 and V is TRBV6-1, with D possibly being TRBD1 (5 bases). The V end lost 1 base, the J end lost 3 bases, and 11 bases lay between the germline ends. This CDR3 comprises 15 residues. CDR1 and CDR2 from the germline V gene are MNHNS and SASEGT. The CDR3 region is CASSEVGSGTDTQYF. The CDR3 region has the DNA TGTGCCAGCAGTGAAGTAGGTTCAGGGACAGATACGCAGTATTTT.

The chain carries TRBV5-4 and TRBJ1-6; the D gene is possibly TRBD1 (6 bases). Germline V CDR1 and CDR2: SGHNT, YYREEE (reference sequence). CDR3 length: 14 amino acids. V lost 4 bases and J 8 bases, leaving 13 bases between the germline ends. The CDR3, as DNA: TGTGCCAGCAGCCACGGGGGGGGCGATTCACCCCTCCACTTT. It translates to CASSHGGGDSPLHF.

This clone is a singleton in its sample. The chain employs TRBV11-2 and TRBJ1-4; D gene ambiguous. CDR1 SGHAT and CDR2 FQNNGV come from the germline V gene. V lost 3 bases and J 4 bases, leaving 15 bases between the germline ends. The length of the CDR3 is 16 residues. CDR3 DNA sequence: TGTGCCAGCAGCTTTTCCCCCTCTTTGCGTAATGAAAAACTGTTTTTT. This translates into CASSFSPSLRNEKLFF. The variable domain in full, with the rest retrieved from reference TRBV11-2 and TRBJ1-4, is EAGVAQSPRYKIIEKRQSVAFWCNPISGHATLYWYQQILGQGPKLLIQFQNNGVVDDSQLPKDRFSAERLKGVDSTLKIQPAKLEDSAVYLCASSFSPSLRNEKLFFGSGTQLSVL.

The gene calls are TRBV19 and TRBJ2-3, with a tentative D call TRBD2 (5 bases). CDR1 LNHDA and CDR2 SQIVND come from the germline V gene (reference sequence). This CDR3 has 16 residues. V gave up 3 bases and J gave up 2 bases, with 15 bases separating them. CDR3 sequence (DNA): TGTGCCAGTAGTATCAGTGGGAGAGCGATCACAGATACGCAGTATTTT. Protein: CASSISGRAITDTQYF.

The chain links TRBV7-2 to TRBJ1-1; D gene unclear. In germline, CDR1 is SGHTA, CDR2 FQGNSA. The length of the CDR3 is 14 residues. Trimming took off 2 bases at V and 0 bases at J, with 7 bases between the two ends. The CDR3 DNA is TGTGCCAGCAGCTTAACAGCACTGAACACTGAAGCTTTCTTT. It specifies CASSLTALNTEAFF.